The T cell receptor (beta chain) described here comes from a study of human T cells and chemical hapten exposure. For the study at large: Small pooled library volume differences mainly caused per-sample TCR yield variation.

The time point is: pre-sensitization, week 0. The treatment is: therapeutic diphenylcyclopropenone sensitization with weekly scalp DPC. At every patch-test visit, blood was drawn before the patch test was applied. TCRdb processed the RACE reads anew with MiXCR; each CDR3 protein has one entry. The sample includes fewer than 140,000 distinct CDR3 sequences, 9% to 15% of them seen just once. Turning to this clonotype: The antigen is not known.

Findings and caveats of the study: Correlating positively with patch test score were the PT1 expanded TCR counts.

Germline V gives CDR1 SGHNT, CDR2 YYREEE (reference sequence). CDR3 length equals 15 residues. Trimming removed 4 bases from V and 3 bases from J; junction bases left unmatched: 3. The sequencing used whole blood, collected in connection with sensitization to the hapten diphenylcyclopropenone (DPC). This chain uses TRBV5-4 with TRBJ1-3; 11 bases are a match to TRBD1. The clonotype was recovered from a woman between 50 and 59 years old with alopecia areata. Some clones in this sample may be carry-over from other donors' samples. The chain's CDR3 is CASSTDRGLGNTIYF. The CDR3 bases are TGTGCCAGCAGCACGGACAGGGGGCTTGGAAACACCATATATTTT.